This T cell receptor beta chain was sequenced during a study of neurological immune-mediated disorders. Study-wide results and limits: Because no CDR3 amino acid sequences were shared across subjects by expanded clones, private repertoires were suggested in all groups. Whereas HTLV-1-associated myelopathy showed the most TCR clonal expansion, multiple sclerosis showed the least, with levels below those of healthy controls.

Many counts were recorded for this clonotype. Its antigen remains unidentified. Time point: longitudinal time-point 3. The unsorted libraries originated from 2 million PBMCs kept at -80 C. This CDR3 is 14 amino acids long. V lost 8 bases to trimming and J lost 0 bases, with 12 bases between them. Germline V gene lookup returns CDR1 MDHEN and CDR2 SYDVKM. The cDNA came from 5'RACE, which used 10-nucleotide random UMIs. TCRdb reprocessed the 5' RACE reads via MiXCR and lists one record per CDR3 protein. The sample holds around 100,000 distinct CDR3 sequences; 11% are singletons and the top ten take approximately 3.3%.

This TCR came from a female donor with HTLV-1-associated myelopathy (HAM/TSP). The rearrangement links TRBV28 to TRBJ2-3, with D possibly being TRBD1 or TRBD2 (5 bases each). Sequenced: PBMCs. The CDR3 sequence: CASRGPLSTDTQYF. Written as DNA, the CDR3 is TGTGCCAGCCGGGGACCACTTAGCACAGATACGCAGTATTTT.